This T cell receptor beta chain was captured in a study of blood T cell repertoires in COVID-19. Some clones are missing from TCRdb's copy, which holds only in-frame ones; the method was immunoSEQ multiplex PCR. This table has about 59,000 clones, roughly four fifths appearing once. The J segment lost 8 bases and the V segment lost 0 bases, leaving 5 bases of the junction unmatched. CDR1 is MNHEY and CDR2 is SVGEGT in the germline V gene. The CDR3 spans 16 residues. The sequence came from a human donor in a cohort sampled during active COVID-19. The genes are TRBV6-2 or TRBV6-3 and TRBJ2-1; TRBD2 agrees at 12 bases. Sample: peripheral blood. The CDR3 nucleotides are TGTGCCAGCAGTTACTCGACTAGCGGGAGTAGGGATGAGCAGTTCTTC. This codes for CASSYSTSGSRDEQFF.